This T cell receptor beta chain was recovered during a study of neurological immune-mediated disorders. This CDR3 is built from 18 residues. Germline V gene sequence: CDR1 SGHRS, CDR2 YFSETQ. Trimming took 3 bases from V and 4 from J; bases not matched to a gene: 11. It was by 5'RACE with 10-nucleotide random UMIs that the cDNA was made. In TCRdb, the 5' RACE reads were re-called with MiXCR into one record per CDR3 protein. Of about 22,000 distinct CDR3 sequences in the sample, less than 11% are singletons; the top ten hold roughly 22%. This clonotype turned up a few times. This clonotype originated in a woman aged 55-75 years with HTLV-1-associated myelopathy (HAM/TSP). Sequencing was done on a sample of PBMCs. The chain employs TRBV5-1 and TRBJ2-1; 12 bases are a match to TRBD1. The CDR3 is CASSYKYQGQGAYNEQFF. In nucleotides, the CDR3 is TGCGCCAGCAGCTATAAATACCAGGGACAGGGGGCTTACAATGAGCAGTTCTTC.